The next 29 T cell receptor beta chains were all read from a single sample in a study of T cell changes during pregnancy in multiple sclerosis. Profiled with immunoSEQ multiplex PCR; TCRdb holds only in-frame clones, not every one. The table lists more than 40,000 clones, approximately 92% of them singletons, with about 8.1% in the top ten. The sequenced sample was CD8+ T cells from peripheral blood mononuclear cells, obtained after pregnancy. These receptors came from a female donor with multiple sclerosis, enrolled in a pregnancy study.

CDR3 residues: CASSRIISTGEDTQYF. CDR3 coding DNA: TGTGCCAGCAGCCGAATTATCAGCACAGGGGAAGATACGCAGTATTTT. The V and J genes are TRBV27 and TRBJ2-3, with 7 bases fitting TRBD1. The CDR3 sequence is 16 residues long. Looked up from germline, CDR1 is MNHEY and CDR2 is SMNVEV (reference sequence). V gave up 6 bases and J gave up 5 bases; unmatched junction bases: 14.

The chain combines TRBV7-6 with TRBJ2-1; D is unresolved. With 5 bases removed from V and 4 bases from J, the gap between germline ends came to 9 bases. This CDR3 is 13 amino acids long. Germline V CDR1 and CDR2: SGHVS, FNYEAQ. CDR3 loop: CASSADLYNEQFF. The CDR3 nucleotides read TGTGCCAGCAGCGCGGATCTTTACAATGAGCAGTTCTTC.

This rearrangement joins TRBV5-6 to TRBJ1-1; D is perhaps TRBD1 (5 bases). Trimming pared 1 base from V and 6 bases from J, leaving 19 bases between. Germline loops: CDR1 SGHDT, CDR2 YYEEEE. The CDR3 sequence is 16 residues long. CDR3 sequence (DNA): TGTGCCAGCAGCTTGTGGGGGGGGAGAATTAAGCCTGAAGCTTTCTTT. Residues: CASSLWGGRIKPEAFF.

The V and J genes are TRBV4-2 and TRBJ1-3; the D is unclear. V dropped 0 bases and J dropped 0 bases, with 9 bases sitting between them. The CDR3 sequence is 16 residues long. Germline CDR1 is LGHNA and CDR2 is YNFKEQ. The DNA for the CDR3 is TGTGCCAGCAGCCAAGATAAGTCAGACTCTGGAAACACCATATATTTT. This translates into CASSQDKSDSGNTIYF.

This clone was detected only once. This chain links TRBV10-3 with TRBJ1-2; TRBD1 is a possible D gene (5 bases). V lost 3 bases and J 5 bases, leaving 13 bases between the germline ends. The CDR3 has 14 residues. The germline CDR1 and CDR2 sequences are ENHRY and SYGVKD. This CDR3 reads CAISDPLDSYGYTF. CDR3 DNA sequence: TGTGCCATCAGTGACCCGCTAGACAGTTATGGCTACACCTTC.

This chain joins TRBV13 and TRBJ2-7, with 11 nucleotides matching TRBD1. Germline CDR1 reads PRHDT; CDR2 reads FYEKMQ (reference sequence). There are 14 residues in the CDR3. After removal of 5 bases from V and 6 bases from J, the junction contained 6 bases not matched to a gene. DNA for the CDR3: TGTGCCAGCAGCCCCGGACAGGGGGCGATCGAGCAGTACTTC. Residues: CASSPGQGAIEQYF.

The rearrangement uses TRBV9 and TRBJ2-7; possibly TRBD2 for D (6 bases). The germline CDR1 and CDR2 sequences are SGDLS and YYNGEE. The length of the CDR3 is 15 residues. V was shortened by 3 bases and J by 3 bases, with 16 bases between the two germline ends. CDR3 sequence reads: CASSDGAGFSYEQYF. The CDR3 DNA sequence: TGTGCCAGCAGCGACGGCGCGGGGTTTAGCTACGAGCAGTACTTC.

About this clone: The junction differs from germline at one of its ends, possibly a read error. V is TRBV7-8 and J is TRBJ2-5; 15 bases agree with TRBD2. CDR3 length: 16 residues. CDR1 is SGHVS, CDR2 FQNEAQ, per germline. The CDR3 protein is CASSLAGTSGRETQYF. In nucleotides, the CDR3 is TGTGCCAGCAGCCTAGCCGGGACTAGCGGGAGGGAGACCCAGTACTTC.

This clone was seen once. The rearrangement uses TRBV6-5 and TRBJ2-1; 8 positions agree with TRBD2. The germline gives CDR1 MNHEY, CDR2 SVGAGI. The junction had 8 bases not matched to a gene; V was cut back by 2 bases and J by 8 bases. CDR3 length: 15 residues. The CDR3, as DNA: TGTGCCAGCAGTTACCCCGGGGGGGCAGTCGATGAGCAGTTCTTC. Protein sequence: CASSYPGGAVDEQFF.

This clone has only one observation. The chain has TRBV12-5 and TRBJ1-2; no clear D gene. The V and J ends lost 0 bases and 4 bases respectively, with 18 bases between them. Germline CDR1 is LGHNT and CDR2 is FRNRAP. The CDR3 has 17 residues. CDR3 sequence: CASGLVSVGGERYGYTF. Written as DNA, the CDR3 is TGTGCTAGTGGTTTGGTATCTGTTGGCGGGGAACGCTATGGCTACACCTTC. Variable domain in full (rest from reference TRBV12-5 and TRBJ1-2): DARVTQTPRHKVTEMGQEVTMRCQPILGHNTVFWYRQTMMQGLELLAYFRNRAPLDDSGMPKDRFSAEMPDATLATLKIQPSEPRDSAVYFCASGLVSVGGERYGYTFGSGTRLTVV.

CDR3 coding DNA: TGCGCCAGCAGAGGGACAGGGAACTACGAGCAGTACTTC. It specifies CASRGTGNYEQYF. The chain combines TRBV10-1 with TRBJ2-7; 9 bases are a match to TRBD1. Germline loops: CDR1 WNHNN, CDR2 SYGVQD (reference sequence). The CDR3 covers 13 residues. V dropped 6 bases and J dropped 3; count of bases not matched to a gene: 3.

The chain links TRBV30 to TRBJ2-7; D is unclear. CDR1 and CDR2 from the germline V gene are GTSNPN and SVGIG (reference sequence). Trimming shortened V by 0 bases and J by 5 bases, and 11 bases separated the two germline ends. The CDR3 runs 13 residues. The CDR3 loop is CAWSVVSVNEQYF. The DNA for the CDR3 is TGTGCCTGGAGTGTAGTATCGGTCAACGAGCAGTACTTC. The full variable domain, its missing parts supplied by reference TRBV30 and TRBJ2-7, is SQTIHQWPATLVQPVGSPLSLECTVEGTSNPNLYWYRQAAGRGLQLLFYSVGIGQISSEVPQNLSASRPQDRQFILSSKKLLLSDSGFYLCAWSVVSVNEQYFGPGTRLTVT.

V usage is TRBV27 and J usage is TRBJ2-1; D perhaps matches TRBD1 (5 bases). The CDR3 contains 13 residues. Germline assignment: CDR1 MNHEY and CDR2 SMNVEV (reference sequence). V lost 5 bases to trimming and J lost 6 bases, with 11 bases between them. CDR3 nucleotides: TGTGCCAGCAGTAGGTTACAGGCCAATGAGCAGTTCTTC. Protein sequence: CASSRLQANEQFF.

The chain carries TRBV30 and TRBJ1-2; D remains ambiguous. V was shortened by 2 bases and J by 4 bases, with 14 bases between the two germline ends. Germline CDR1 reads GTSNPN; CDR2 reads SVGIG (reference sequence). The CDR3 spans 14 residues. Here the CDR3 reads CAWSSERALYGYTF. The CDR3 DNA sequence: TGTGCCTGGAGTTCTGAGAGGGCCCTCTATGGCTACACCTTC.

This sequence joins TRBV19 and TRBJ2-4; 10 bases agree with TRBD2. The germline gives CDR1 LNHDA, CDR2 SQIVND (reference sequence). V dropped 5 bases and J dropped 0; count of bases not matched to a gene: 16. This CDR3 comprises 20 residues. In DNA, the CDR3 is TGTGCCAGTAGTCTCCATATACTAGCGGGGACCCCCGGAGCCAAAAACATTCAGTACTTC. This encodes CASSLHILAGTPGAKNIQYF.

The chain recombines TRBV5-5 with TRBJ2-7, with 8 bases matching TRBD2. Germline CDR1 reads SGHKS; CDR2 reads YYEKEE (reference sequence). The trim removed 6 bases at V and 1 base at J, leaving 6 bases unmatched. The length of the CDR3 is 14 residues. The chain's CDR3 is CASIAGLRSYEQYF. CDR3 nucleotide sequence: TGTGCCAGCATAGCGGGGTTGAGGTCCTACGAGCAGTACTTC.

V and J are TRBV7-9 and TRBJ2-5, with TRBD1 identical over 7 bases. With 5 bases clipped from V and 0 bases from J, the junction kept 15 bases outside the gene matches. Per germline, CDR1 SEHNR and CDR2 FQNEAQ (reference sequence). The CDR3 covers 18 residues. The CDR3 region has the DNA TGTGCCAGCAGCACCACCGGGACAGAAATTTGGTACCAAGAGACCCAGTACTTC. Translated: CASSTTGTEIWYQETQYF. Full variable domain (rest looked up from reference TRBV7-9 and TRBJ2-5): DTGVSQNPRHKITKRGQNVTFRCDPISEHNRLYWYRQTLGQGPEFLTYFQNEAQLEKSRLLSDRFSAERPKGSFSTLEIQRTEQGDSAMYLCASSTTGTEIWYQETQYFGPGTRLLVL.

CDR3 nucleotide sequence: TGTGCCAGCAGCCCTGGCCCGGGACAGGCCTACGAGCAGTACTTC. Translation: CASSPGPGQAYEQYF. The chain couples TRBV11-2 to TRBJ2-7; 8 bases are a match to TRBD1. V was pared by 5 bases and J by 2 bases, with 8 bases of the junction left unmatched. Germline values: CDR1 SGHAT, CDR2 FQNNGV. CDR3 size: 15 residues.

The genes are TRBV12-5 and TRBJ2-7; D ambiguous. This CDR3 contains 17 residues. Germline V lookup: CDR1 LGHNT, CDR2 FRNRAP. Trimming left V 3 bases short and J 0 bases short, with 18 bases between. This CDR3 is CASGFDLGTHLSYEQYF. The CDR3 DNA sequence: TGTGCTAGTGGTTTCGATCTTGGCACCCACCTCTCCTACGAGCAGTACTTC.

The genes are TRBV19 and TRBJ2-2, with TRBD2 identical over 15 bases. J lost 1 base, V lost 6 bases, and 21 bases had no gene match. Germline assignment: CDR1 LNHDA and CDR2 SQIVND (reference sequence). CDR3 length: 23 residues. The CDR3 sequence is CASRRNRGLAGGKVDWNTGELFF. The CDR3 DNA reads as TGTGCCAGTAGACGGAATCGGGGACTAGCGGGAGGTAAAGTGGATTGGAACACCGGGGAGCTGTTTTTT.

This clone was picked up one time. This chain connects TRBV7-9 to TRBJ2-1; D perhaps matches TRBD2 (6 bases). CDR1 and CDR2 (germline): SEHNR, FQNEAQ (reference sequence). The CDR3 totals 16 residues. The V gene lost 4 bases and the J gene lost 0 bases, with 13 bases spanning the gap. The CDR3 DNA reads TGTGCCAGCAGCTCCCCGACGGGACTCTCCTACAATGAGCAGTTCTTC. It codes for CASSSPTGLSYNEQFF.

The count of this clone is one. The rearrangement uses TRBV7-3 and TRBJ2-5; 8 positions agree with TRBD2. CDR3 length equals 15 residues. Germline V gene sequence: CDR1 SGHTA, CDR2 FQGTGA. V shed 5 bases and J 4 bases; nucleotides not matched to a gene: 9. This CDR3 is CASSRGGAGGETQYF. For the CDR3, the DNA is TGTGCCAGCAGCCGTGGCGGGGCGGGGGGAGAGACCCAGTACTTC.

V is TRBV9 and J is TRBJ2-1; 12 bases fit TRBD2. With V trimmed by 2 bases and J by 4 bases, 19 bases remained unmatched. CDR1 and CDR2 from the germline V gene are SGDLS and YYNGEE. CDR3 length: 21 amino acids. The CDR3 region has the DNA TGTGCCAGCAGCGTTTCCCACCTCCTAGCGGGGGGGACCCGACCATACAATGAGCAGTTCTTC. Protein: CASSVSHLLAGGTRPYNEQFF.

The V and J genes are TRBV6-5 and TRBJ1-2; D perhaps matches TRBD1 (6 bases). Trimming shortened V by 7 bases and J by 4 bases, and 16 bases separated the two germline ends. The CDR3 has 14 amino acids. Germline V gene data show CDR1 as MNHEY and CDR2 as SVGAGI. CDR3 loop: CASIRPRGFYGYTF. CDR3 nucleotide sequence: TGTGCCAGCATCCGACCCAGGGGTTTCTATGGCTACACCTTC.

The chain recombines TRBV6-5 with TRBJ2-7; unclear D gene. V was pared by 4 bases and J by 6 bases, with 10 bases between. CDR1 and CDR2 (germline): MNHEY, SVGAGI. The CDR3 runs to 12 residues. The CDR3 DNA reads TGTGCCAGCAGTTTTTCCATCGGCGAGCAGTACTTC. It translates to CASSFSIGEQYF.

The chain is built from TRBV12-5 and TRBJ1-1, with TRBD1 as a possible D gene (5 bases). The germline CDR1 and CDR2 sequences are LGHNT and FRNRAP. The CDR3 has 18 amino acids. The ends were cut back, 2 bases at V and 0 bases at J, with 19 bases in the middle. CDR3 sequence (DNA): TGTGCTAGTGGTTTGCCGCGGGGGGGTGTGTACATGAACACTGAAGCTTTCTTT. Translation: CASGLPRGGVYMNTEAFF.

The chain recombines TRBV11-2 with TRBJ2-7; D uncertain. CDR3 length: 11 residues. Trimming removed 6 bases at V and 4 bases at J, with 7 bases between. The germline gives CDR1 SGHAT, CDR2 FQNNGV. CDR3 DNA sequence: TGTGCCAGCAGTCGAGATTACGAGCAGTACTTC. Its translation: CASSRDYEQYF.

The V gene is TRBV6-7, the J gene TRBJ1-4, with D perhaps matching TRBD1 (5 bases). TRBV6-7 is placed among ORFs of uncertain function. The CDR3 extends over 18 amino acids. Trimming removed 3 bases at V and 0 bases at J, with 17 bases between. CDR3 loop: CASSYSDSPKPTNEKLFF. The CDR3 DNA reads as TGTGCCAGCAGTTATTCTGACAGCCCTAAGCCAACTAATGAAAAACTGTTTTTT.

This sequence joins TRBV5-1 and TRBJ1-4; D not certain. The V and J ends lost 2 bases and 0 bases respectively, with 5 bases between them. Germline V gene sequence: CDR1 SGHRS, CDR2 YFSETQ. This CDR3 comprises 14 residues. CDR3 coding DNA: TGCGCCAGCAGCTTCGGTGCAACTAATGAAAAACTGTTTTTT. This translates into CASSFGATNEKLFF.